This T cell receptor (beta chain) was sequenced for a study of blood T cell repertoires in COVID-19. Assay used: immunoSEQ multiplex PCR; TCRdb lists only in-frame clones, some missing. The sample shows 60,000 or so clones, 65% to 85% of them seen only once. From germline, CDR1 is MNHEY and CDR2 SMNVEV (reference sequence). The CDR3 spans 16 residues. V shed 2 bases, J shed 3 bases, and the junction held 7 bases outside the gene matches. The chain carries TRBV27 and TRBJ2-1; 7 bases are a match to TRBD2. What was sequenced was peripheral blood. The TCR sequence derives from a man aged 25 to 40 with COVID-19, enrolled during active disease. Written as DNA, the CDR3 is TGTGCCAGCAGTTTACTAGCTAGCGGATTCTACAATGAGCAGTTCTTC. Translated: CASSLLASGFYNEQFF.